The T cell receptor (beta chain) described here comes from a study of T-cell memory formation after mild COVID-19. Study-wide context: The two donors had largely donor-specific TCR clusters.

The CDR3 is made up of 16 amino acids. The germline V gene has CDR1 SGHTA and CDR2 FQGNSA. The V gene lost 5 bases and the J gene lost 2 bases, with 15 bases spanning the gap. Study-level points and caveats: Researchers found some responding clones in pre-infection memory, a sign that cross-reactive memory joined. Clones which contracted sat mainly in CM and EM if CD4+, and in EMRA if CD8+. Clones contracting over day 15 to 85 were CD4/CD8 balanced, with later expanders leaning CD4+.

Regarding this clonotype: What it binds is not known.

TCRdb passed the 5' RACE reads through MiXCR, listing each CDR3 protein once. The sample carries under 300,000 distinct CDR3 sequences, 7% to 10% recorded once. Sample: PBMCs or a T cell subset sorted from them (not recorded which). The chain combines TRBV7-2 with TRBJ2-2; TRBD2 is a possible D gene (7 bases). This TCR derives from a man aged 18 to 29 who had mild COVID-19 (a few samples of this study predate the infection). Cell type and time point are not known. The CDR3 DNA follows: TGTGCCAGCAGCCCGCGTCCGGGGGGCAACACCGGGGAGCTGTTTTTT. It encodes CASSPRPGGNTGELFF.